Listed below are T cell receptor beta chains from one sample, sequenced in a study of blood T cell repertoires in COVID-19. Assay: immunoSEQ multiplex PCR; the TCRdb copy retains only in-frame clones and omits some. The repertoire consists of over 200,000 clones, with 88% occurring once and the leading ten covering 0.7%. Material: peripheral blood. These receptors all come from a human donor in a cohort sampled during active COVID-19. CDR3s include the opening cysteine and the closing phenylalanine or tryptophan. A D gene is named only where the DNA matches it firmly. Clone size is given for some rows only: seen once, a few or many times, or a class if the clone is expanded.

TRBV28	.	TRBJ2-7	.	TGTGCCACCCGAATTCAGGGGAACGAGCAGTACTTC	CATRIQGNEQYF
TRBV5-5	.	TRBJ2-7	TRBD1	TGTGCCAGCAGCTTGGCCCCCCCGGGACAGGGAGGATACGAGCAGTACTTC	CASSLAPPGQGGYEQYF
TRBV2	few	TRBJ1-5	.	TGTGCCAGCAGCGCAGGGTCCCAGCCCCAGCATTTT	CASSAGSQPQHF
TRBV6-5	.	TRBJ1-3	.	TGTGCCAGCAGTTACTCAGGGGGCTCTGGAAACACCATATATTTT	CASSYSGGSGNTIYF
TRBV6-1	.	TRBJ1-1	.	TGTGCCAGCAGTGAGGGACTTGAGAACACTGAAGCTTTCTTT	CASSEGLENTEAFF
TRBV7-6	.	TRBJ2-1	.	TGTGCCAGCAGCTTATCAACAGGCTCCTACAATGAGCAGTTCTTC	CASSLSTGSYNEQFF
TRBV12-3/TRBV12-4	.	TRBJ2-7	TRBD1	TGTGCCAGCAGTTTATGGGGGACAGGGGGGGAGTACTTC	CASSLWGTGGEYF
TRBV29-1	.	TRBJ1-3	.	TGCAGCGTTGGAGGGATCGGGAGCTCTGGAAACACCATATATTTT	CSVGGIGSSGNTIYF
TRBV27	.	TRBJ1-2	.	TGTGCCAGCAGTCCCCCGGGAAACTATGGCTACACCTTC	CASSPPGNYGYTF
TRBV5-4	.	TRBJ2-5	TRBD2	TGTGCCAGCAGCATGGGACTAGCGAGGAAAGAGACCCAGTACTTC	CASSMGLARKETQYF
TRBV6-5	.	TRBJ1-2	.	TGTGCCAGCAGCCAGACTTGGGACACCTTC	CASSQTWDTF
TRBV3-1/TRBV3-2	.	TRBJ2-7	.	TGTGCCAGCAGCCAAGATCTTTGGACTCCGTACGAGCAGTACTTC	CASSQDLWTPYEQYF
TRBV9	once	TRBJ2-5	TRBD2	TGTGCCAGCAGCGTAGGAGGCCGGGGGCTAGCGGGCTCAGAGACCCAGTACTTC	CASSVGGRGLAGSETQYF
TRBV4-3	.	TRBJ1-2	.	TGCGCCAGCAACCCCCGACGGGGGAGTGGGAACTATGGCTACACCTTC	CASNPRRGSGNYGYTF
TRBV4-3	.	TRBJ2-7	TRBD1	TGCGCCAGCAGCCAAGATCATAGGGACAGGGTGAGCTACGAGCAGTACTTC	CASSQDHRDRVSYEQYF
TRBV7-2	.	TRBJ1-4	TRBD1	TGTGCCAGCAGCTTAAGTTACAGGGGCGGCGAAAAACTGTTTTTT	CASSLSYRGGEKLFF
TRBV19	.	TRBJ1-4	.	TGTGCCAGTAGTGCCAGTTTCCAGGGTAGAAAACTGTTTTTT	CASSASFQGRKLFF
TRBV27	.	TRBJ1-5	TRBD1	TGTGCCAGCAGTCCACATAACAGACAGGGGGCTAGCAATCAGCCCCAGCATTTT	CASSPHNRQGASNQPQHF
TRBV24-1	.	TRBJ2-3	TRBD1	TGTGCCACCAGTGATTTCAGGGGGTGGGACAGGATCATTTTTACAGATACGCAGTATTTT	CATSDFRGWDRIIFTDTQYF
TRBV28	few	TRBJ1-5	.	TGTGCCGCCCGGGGGGAAATTCACAATCAGCCCCAGCATTTT	CAARGEIHNQPQHF